This T cell receptor beta chain was sequenced in a study of control samples from healthy donors and cancer patients. This clone was seen only a few times. The germline gives CDR1 SGHDT, CDR2 YYEEEE. Trimming pared 1 base from V and 2 bases from J, leaving 7 bases between. This CDR3 is 14 amino acids long. Sequencing was performed with immunoSEQ multiplex PCR; in TCRdb, only in-frame clones are kept and a portion is missing. There are 150,000 to 200,000 clones in the sample; approximately 86% occur only once, and approximately 4.9% lies in the top ten. The source is a woman aged 25-40 years in good health. The chain carries TRBV5-6 and TRBJ2-4; weak D call: TRBD1 (5 bases). The sample consisted of blood. CDR3 nucleotide sequence: TGTGCCAGCAGCTTGCAGGGATCCAAAAACATTCAGTACTTC. It specifies CASSLQGSKNIQYF. Together with reference TRBV5-6 and TRBJ2-4, the CDR3 gives the full variable domain: DAGVTQSPTHLIKTRGQQVTLRCSPKSGHDTVSWYQQALGQGPQFIFQYYEEEERQRGNFPDRFSGHQFPNYSSELNVNALLLGDSALYLCASSLQGSKNIQYFGAGTRLSVL.